Detailed here is one T cell receptor (beta chain). The antigen remains unidentified. This entry belongs to a study of OX40 agonist ivuxolimab in advanced cancers. Study as a whole: Patients receiving dose escalation had hepatocellular carcinoma, melanoma, renal cell or head and neck cancer. Previous treatment with anti-PD-1, anti-PD-L1 or anti-CTLA-4 therapy was allowed; about 37% had received some.

Study conclusions and caveats: Partly responding patients at 0.1-3.0 mg/kg showed some of the smallest clonal expansion.

Produced via immunoSEQ multiplex PCR; TCRdb's table is partial and in-frame only. The sample lists 9,500 to 15,000 clones, around 83% occurring once. V dropped 5 bases and J dropped 0 bases, with 14 bases sitting between them. Germline CDR1 is LGHNA and CDR2 is YNFKEQ. The CDR3 spans 17 residues. The gene calls are TRBV4-2 and TRBJ1-6; TRBD1 is a possible D gene (5 bases). Sequencing was performed on CD4+ or CD8+ T cells sorted from blood, taken in a trial of the OX40 agonist ivuxolimab. This clonotype originated in an adult with an advanced solid tumor such as melanoma, head and neck, liver or kidney cancer. CDR3 in DNA: TGTGCCAGCAGCTCGCACCTTGACAGCTCCTATAATTCACCCCTCCACTTT. The encoded protein is CASSSHLDSSYNSPLHF.